Sequencing of this T cell receptor beta chain was carried out in a study of blood T cell repertoires in COVID-19. Study in general: The samples span acute and convalescent COVID-19 from the United States, Italy and Spain. The analysed material was cDNA or gDNA that came from T cells, B-cell-depleted T cells, or PBMCs.

The germline V and J ends were trimmed by 4 bases and 2 bases, with 6 bases remaining between them. Germline CDR1 SGHNT, CDR2 YENEEA. This CDR3 has 12 residues. Original data processing: How many nucleated cells were present was estimated from reference gene primer amplification. Libraries were prepared by immunoSEQ multiplex PCR; TCRdb keeps only in-frame clonotypes and omits some of them. V and J calls and clone size come straight from that table; D and trimming were deduced from the DNA. The profile covers over 200,000 clones, with almost 85% appearing a single time and approximately 12% taken by the ten largest.

Sequencing was performed on peripheral blood. This chain connects TRBV11-3 to TRBJ2-7; no definite D call. The origin of this receptor is a middle-aged woman with acute or convalescent COVID-19. The CDR3 sequence: CASSSGTYEQYF. CDR3 nucleotide sequence: TGTGCCAGCAGCTCAGGAACCTACGAGCAGTACTTC.